This entry features one T cell receptor (beta chain) sequence. No antigen is known for it. Within one base of it there is no much larger clone, and no base qualities were kept. The data originate from a study of control samples from healthy donors and cancer patients (dated by TCRdb to between 2020 and 2021). The receptor library was made with the immunoSEQ multiplex PCR assay. TCRdb limited this immuneACCESS table to in-frame rearrangements with V and J called. A share of clones is missing; checked studies link under half to unresolved V genes, and the rest is unexplained. This sample holds around 140,000 clones; approximately 93% were observed only once. The top ten hold almost 6% of the sample. V and J are truncated by 8 bases and 1 base respectively, leaving an intervening sequence of 29 bases. The CDR3 goes from the cysteine to the phenylalanine over 19 residues. Solely the CDR3 DNA is kept, with 57 bases framed from the first base. Based on the germline V gene, the CDR1 and CDR2 sequences are MGHRA and YSYEKL.

The clonotype originates from a man in his late teens or twenties in good health. Recombination linked TRBV4-1 to TRBJ1-1; TRBD1 is possibly the D segment (5 matching bases). Material for sequencing was blood. The CDR3: CASLPGTPSIARWNTEAFF. The DNA sequence is as follows: TGCGCCAGCCTTCCCGGGACTCCCTCGATAGCACGTTGGAACACTGAAGCTTTCTTT.